A single T cell receptor beta chain is shown here with its context. Using immunoSEQ multiplex PCR, the repertoire was profiled, and TCRdb retains in-frame clones only, with some absent. There are 70,000 to 90,000 clones in the sample; 65% to 90% occur only once, and approximately 22% lies in the top ten. Time point: blood 2 weeks post-SBRT. Stated treatment: 15 Gy SBRT to primary tumor, nephrectomy 4 weeks later. Radiation-treated patients gave blood at baseline, week 2 and week 4. The tumor was a clear cell renal cell carcinoma. The data were obtained in a study of radiation and T cells in renal cell carcinoma. This CDR3 is 15 amino acids long. V lost 0 bases, J lost 7 bases, and 8 bases stayed unmatched. In germline, CDR1 is SGDLS, CDR2 YYNGEE.

The input for sequencing was blood, taken from a patient whose treatment included radiotherapy and nephrectomy. This TCR came from a woman between 50 and 59 years old with renal cell carcinoma. This sequence joins TRBV9 and TRBJ2-3; the match to TRBD1 covers 7 bases. Here the CDR3 reads CASSVDETGLYTQYF. The CDR3 DNA is TGTGCCAGCAGCGTAGATGAGACAGGGTTATATACGCAGTATTTT.